This T cell receptor beta chain was recorded in a study of T cell repertoires in cytomegalovirus infection (dated by TCRdb to the late 2010s). With respect to the entire study: Donor HLA type was relevant to the analysis, because carriage of CMV infection together with the matching HLA type was indicated by public TCR beta signatures.

This clonotype has ten or more counts. Its antigen specificity is not known. No clone much larger than this one lies a single base away; base qualities are absent. The paper's findings and limits, for the study overall: In the ex vivo response, HLA-C-restricted CMV-specific TCR beta clonotypes were dominant, and in two of eight donors the single most frequent clonotype came from this HLA-C-restricted group. Cumulative frequency of public TCR beta family members discriminated carriers of CMV infection plus the relevant HLA type in this cohort and an independent approximately 400-donor cohort.

Sequencing instrument: Illumina HiSeq 1500. TCRdb trimmed the raw reads at Q25, called clones with MiXCR and kept productive beta chains. Identical CDR3 protein sequences are pooled into one entry, listed with their most common genes and DNA. The table for this sample lists about 190,000 distinct CDR3 sequences; 28% of them were counted only once. 30% to 35% of the sample is taken by the ten largest. The CDR3, cysteine through phenylalanine, is 17 amino acids long. Only the CDR3 region is kept as DNA, spanning 51 bases read in frame from base 1. CDR1 and CDR2 are drawn from the germline V gene: KGHDR, SFDVKD. V drops 2 bases and J drops 3 bases, leaving 15 bases in between.

Source material: PBMCs. This chain is built from TRBV24-1 and TRBJ2-2; the D segment may tentatively be TRBD1 or TRBD2, each giving 5 matched bases. This receptor was obtained from a human donor in good health (CMV status not recorded). Some clones in this sample may be carry-over from other donors' samples. The sequenced DNA: TGTGCCACCAGTGATTCCCGGGACGATGTCGACACCGGGGAGCTGTTTTTT. Translated, this is CATSDSRDDVDTGELFF.